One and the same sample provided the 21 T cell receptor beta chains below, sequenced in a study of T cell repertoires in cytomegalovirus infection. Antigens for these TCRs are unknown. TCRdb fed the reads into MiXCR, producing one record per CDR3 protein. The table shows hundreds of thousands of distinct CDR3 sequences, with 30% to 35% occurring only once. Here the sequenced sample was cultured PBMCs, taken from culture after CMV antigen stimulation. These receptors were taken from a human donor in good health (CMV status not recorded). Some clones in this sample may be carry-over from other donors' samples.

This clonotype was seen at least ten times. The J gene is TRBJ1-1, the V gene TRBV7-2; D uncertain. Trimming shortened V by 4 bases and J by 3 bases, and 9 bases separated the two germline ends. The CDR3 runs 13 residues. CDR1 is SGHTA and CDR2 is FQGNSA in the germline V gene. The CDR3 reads CASSSEPYTEAFF. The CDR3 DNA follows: TGTGCCAGCAGCTCCGAACCTTACACTGAAGCTTTCTTT. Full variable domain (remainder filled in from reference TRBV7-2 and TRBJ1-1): GAGVSQSPSNKVTEKGKDVELRCDPISGHTALYWYRQSLGQGLEFLIYFQGNSAPDKSGLPSDRFSAERTGGSVSTLTIQRTQQEDSAVYLCASSSEPYTEAFFGQGTRLTVV.

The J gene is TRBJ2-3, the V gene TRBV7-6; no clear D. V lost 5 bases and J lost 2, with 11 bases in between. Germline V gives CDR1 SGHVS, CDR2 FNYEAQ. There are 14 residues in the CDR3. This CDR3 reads CASSPLLDTDTQYF. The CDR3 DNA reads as TGTGCCAGCAGCCCCCTGCTAGACACAGATACGCAGTATTTT. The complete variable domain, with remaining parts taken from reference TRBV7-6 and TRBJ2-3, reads GAGVSQSPRYKVTKRGQDVALRCDPISGHVSLYWYRQALGQGPEFLTYFNYEAQQDKSGLPNDRFSAERPEGSISTLTIQRTEQRDSAMYRCASSPLLDTDTQYFGPGTRLTVL.

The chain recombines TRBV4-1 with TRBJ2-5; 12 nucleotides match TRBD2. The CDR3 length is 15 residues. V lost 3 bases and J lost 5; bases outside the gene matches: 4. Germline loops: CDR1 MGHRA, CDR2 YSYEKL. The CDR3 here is CASSQRLAGVETQYF. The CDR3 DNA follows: TGCGCCAGCAGCCAGAGACTAGCGGGAGTGGAGACCCAGTACTTC.

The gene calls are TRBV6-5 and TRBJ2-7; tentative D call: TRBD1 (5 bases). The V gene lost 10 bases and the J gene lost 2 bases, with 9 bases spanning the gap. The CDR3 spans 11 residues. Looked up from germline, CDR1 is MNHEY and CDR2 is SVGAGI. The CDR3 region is CATRQTYEQYF. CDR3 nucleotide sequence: TGTGCCACACGACAGACCTACGAGCAGTACTTC.

The CDR3 bases are TGTGCCAGCAGTGAAGGCCTCCGGGACAAACTGTTTTTT. Protein: CASSEGLRDKLFF. This chain joins TRBV6-1 and TRBJ1-4; tentative D call: TRBD1 (5 bases). CDR1 is MNHNS, CDR2 SASEGT, per germline. CDR3 size: 13 residues. The V end was cut by 1 base, the J end by 11 bases, with 11 bases between.

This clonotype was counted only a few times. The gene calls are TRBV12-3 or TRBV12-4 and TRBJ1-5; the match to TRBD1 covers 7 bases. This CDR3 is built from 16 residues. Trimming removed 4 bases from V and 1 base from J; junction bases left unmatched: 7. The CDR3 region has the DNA TGTGCCAGCAGTTGGGCCGGGACAGCCAGCAATCAGCCCCAGCATTTT. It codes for CASSWAGTASNQPQHF.

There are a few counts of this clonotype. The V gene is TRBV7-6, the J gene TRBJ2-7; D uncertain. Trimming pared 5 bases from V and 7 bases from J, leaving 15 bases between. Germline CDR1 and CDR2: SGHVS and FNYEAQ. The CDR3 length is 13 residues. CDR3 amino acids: CASSPPGSWEQYF. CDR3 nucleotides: TGTGCCAGCAGCCCACCAGGTAGCTGGGAGCAGTACTTC.

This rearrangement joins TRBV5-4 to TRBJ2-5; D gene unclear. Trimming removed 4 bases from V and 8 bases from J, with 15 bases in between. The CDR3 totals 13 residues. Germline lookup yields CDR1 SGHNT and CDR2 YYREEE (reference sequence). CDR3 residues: CASSPERDGTQYF. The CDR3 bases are TGTGCCAGCAGCCCAGAAAGGGATGGTACCCAGTACTTC.

The CDR3 protein is CSARVQFGTPQYF. The CDR3 bases are TGCAGTGCTAGAGTACAGTTTGGTACCCCCCAGTACTTC. The chain links TRBV20-1 to TRBJ2-5; D is uncertain. CDR1 and CDR2 (germline): DFQATT, SNEGSKA (reference sequence). Trimming took off 1 base at V and 9 bases at J, with 15 bases between the two ends. The CDR3 spans 13 residues.

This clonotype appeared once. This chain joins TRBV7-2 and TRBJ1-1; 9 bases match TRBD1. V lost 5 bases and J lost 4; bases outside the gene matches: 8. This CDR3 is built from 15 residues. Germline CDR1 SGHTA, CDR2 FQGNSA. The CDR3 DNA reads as TGTGCCAGCAGCGCCGGGACAGGGTGGAGCACTGAAGCTTTCTTT. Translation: CASSAGTGWSTEAFF. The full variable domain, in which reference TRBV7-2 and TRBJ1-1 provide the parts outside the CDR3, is GAGVSQSPSNKVTEKGKDVELRCDPISGHTALYWYRQSLGQGLEFLIYFQGNSAPDKSGLPSDRFSAERTGGSVSTLTIQRTQQEDSAVYLCASSAGTGWSTEAFFGQGTRLTVV.

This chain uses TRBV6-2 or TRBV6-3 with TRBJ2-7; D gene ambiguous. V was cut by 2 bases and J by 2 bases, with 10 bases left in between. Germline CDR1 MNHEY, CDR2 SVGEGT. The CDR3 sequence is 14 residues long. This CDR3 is CASSYATAAYEQYF. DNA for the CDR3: TGTGCCAGCAGTTACGCGACCGCCGCCTACGAGCAGTACTTC.

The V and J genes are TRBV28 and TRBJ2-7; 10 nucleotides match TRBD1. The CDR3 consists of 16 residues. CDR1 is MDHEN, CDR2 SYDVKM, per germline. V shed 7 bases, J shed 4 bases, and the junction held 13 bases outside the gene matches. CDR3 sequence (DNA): TGTGCCAGCATCCCTGGAGGGGGACAGGGGTCATACGAGCAGTACTTC. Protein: CASIPGGGQGSYEQYF.

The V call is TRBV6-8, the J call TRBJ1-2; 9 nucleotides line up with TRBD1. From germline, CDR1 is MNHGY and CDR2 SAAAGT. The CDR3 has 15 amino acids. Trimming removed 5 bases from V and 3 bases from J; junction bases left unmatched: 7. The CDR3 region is CASSLTWTGDYGYTF. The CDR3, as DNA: TGTGCCAGCAGTCTAACCTGGACAGGGGACTATGGCTACACCTTC.

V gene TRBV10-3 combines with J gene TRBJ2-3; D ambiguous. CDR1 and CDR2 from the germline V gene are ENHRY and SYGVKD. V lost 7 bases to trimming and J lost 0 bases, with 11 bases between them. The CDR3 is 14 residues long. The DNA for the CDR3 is TGTGCCATCACCCCAACTTCTAGCACAGATACGCAGTATTTT. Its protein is CAITPTSSTDTQYF.

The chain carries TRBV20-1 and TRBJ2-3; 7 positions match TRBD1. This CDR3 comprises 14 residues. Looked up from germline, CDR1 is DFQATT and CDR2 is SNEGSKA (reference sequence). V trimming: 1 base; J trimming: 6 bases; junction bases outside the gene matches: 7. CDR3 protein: CSARGPLGGDTQYF. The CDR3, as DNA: TGCAGTGCTAGAGGGCCCTTAGGGGGCGATACGCAGTATTTT.

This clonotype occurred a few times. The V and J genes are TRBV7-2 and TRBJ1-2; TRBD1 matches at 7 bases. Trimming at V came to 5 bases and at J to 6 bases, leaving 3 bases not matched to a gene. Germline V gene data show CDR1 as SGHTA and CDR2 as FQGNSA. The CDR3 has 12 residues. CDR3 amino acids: CASSATGHGYTF. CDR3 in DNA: TGTGCCAGCAGCGCGACAGGGCATGGCTACACCTTC.

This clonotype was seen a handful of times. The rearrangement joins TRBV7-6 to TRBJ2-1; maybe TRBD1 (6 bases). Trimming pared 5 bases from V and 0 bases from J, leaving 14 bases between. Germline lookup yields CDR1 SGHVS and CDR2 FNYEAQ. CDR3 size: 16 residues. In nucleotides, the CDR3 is TGTGCCAGCAGCCCGAGAACAGGGAACTCCTACAATGAGCAGTTCTTC. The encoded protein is CASSPRTGNSYNEQFF.

DNA for the CDR3: TGTGCCAGTAGGGAGACCGGTTGGGGCAATCAGCCCCAGCATTTT. Translation: CASRETGWGNQPQHF. The rearrangement links TRBV19 to TRBJ1-5, with D unresolved. There are 15 residues in the CDR3. Between the trimmed V and J ends, which lost 6 bases and 2 bases, there was a span of 14 bases. The germline V gene encodes CDR1 LNHDA and CDR2 SQIVND (reference sequence). Based on the CDR3 plus reference TRBV19 and TRBJ1-5, the full variable domain is DGGITQSPKYLFRKEGQNVTLSCEQNLNHDAMYWYRQDPGQGLRLIYYSQIVNDFQKGDIAEGYSVSREKKESFPLTVTSAQKNPTAFYLCASRETGWGNQPQHFGDGTRLSIL.

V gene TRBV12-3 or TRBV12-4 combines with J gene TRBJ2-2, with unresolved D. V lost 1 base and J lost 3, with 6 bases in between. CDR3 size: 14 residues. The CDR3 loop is CASSLGLDTGELFF. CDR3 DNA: TGTGCCAGCAGTTTAGGCTTGGACACCGGGGAGCTGTTTTTT.

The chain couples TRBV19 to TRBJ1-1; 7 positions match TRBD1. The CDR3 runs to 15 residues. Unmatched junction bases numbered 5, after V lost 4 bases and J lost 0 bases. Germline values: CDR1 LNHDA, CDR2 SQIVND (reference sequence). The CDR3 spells CASSTGQHMNTEAFF. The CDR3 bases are TGTGCCAGTAGTACGGGACAGCACATGAACACTGAAGCTTTCTTT.

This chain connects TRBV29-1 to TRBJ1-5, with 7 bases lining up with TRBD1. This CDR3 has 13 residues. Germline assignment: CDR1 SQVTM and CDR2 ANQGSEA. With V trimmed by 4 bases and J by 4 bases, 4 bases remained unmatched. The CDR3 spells CSVGAGGNQPQHF. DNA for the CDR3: TGCAGCGTTGGGGCAGGGGGGAATCAGCCCCAGCATTTT.